This T cell receptor (beta chain) was sequenced for a study of cytomegalovirus exposure and HLA in healthy donors. Overall study context: Falling in the Caucasian-associated ancestry cluster were roughly 86% of a few hundred genotyped donors. Findings and caveats of the study: Earlier findings revealed that most TCR beta V segments proved productive either about 87% or about 30% of the time. The majority of CMV-associated TCR beta chains were reported as apparently HLA-restricted in a later analysis. Later analysis suggested links between common viral pathogens and several top significant clusters.

V lost 10 bases and J lost 5, with 17 bases in between. Germline V gives CDR1 ENHRY, CDR2 SYGVKD. The CDR3 runs to 14 residues. It was with 60 Vbeta and 13 Jbeta primers that the PCR ran. The assay was immunoSEQ multiplex PCR, and TCRdb's table has in-frame clones only and misses some. The sample lists 110,000 to 150,000 clones, 75% occurring once. About this clone: The antigen is unknown.

The TCR was taken from a man younger than 45 in good health and CMV-seronegative. Specimen: PBMCs. V gene TRBV10-3 combines with J gene TRBJ2-2; perhaps TRBD1 as D (6 bases). The CDR3 nucleotides read TGTGCCACCACCGGCACAGGGAGTACCGGGGAGCTGTTTTTT. This gives the protein CATTGTGSTGELFF.